The present T cell receptor beta chain was sequenced within a study of CD8+CD57+ T cells in acquired aplastic anemia. The wider study: Isolated CD4+ and CD8+ cells, once sorted, yielded DNA averaging roughly 3 ug.

Profiles of TCR beta VDJ and CDR3 were generated from a genomic DNA template. MiXCR, applied by TCRdb to the reads, yields one record per CDR3 protein. The sample contains about 160,000 distinct CDR3 sequences, 60% to 80% of which appear only once. Trimming stripped 0 bases from V and 4 bases from J, with 10 bases between. Germline V lookup: CDR1 SGHRS, CDR2 YFSETQ. CDR3 length equals 14 residues. Flow cytometry had shown expanded CD8+CD57+ cells in the patients chosen for sequencing. Patients were untreated when blood was sampled. The clonotype was recovered from a human donor with aplastic anemia. Sequenced sample: sorted CD4+, CD8+, or CD8+CD57+ T cells (not recorded which) from PBMCs. The chain recombines TRBV5-1 with TRBJ2-5; D is uncertain. DNA of the CDR3: TGCGCCAGCAGCTTGGAAGGCAGGCCAGAGACCCAGTACTTC. It translates to CASSLEGRPETQYF.